This passage covers 10 T cell receptor beta chains from one sample sequenced in a study of response to subunit inactivated influenza vaccine. TCRdb re-called the RT-PCR reads with MiXCR, one entry per CDR3 protein. The profile shows some 480,000 distinct CDR3 sequences, about 10% of them singletons. Sequencing used PBMCs from blood, obtained roughly 6 weeks after vaccination. Receptors were obtained from a man aged 50 to 59 who received an inactivated influenza vaccine.

J is TRBJ2-1 and V is TRBV5-6; the match to TRBD1 covers 12 bases. The germline V gene encodes CDR1 SGHDT and CDR2 YYEEEE. V shed 4 bases, J shed 8 bases, and the junction held 13 bases outside the gene matches. This CDR3 comprises 17 residues. CDR3 nucleotide sequence: TGTGCCAGCAGCCAAGGAAACCCGGGACAGGGGGCGTATGAGCAGTTCTTC. This gives the protein CASSQGNPGQGAYEQFF.

The chain is built from TRBV20-1 and TRBJ2-7; 11 nucleotides align to TRBD1. The ends lost 3 bases at V and 2 bases at J; junction bases unmatched: 3. The CDR3 contains 14 residues. Germline CDR1 DFQATT, CDR2 SNEGSKA (reference sequence). CDR3 sequence reads: CSARDRGQAYEQYF. CDR3 coding DNA: TGCAGTGCTAGGGACAGGGGGCAAGCCTACGAGCAGTACTTC.

The chain carries TRBV10-3 and TRBJ2-5; D unresolved. The germline gives CDR1 ENHRY, CDR2 SYGVKD. Trimming took 3 bases from V and 5 from J, leaving 7 bases between them. The length of the CDR3 is 12 residues. The CDR3 loop is CAISDTRETQYF. As DNA, the CDR3 is TGTGCCATCAGTGATACACGGGAGACCCAGTACTTC.

The chain is built from TRBV20-1 and TRBJ1-1; perhaps TRBD1 as D (6 bases). The germline CDR1 and CDR2 sequences are DFQATT and SNEGSKA (reference sequence). There are 17 residues in the CDR3. The ends were cut back, 0 bases at V and 0 bases at J, with 17 bases in the middle. CDR3 in amino acids: CSARDIRQGIMNTEAFF. As DNA, the CDR3 is TGCAGTGCTAGAGATATACGGCAGGGGATCATGAACACTGAAGCTTTCTTT.

This clonotype has ten or more counts. V is TRBV12-3 or TRBV12-4 and J is TRBJ2-3, with D unresolved. The CDR3 sequence is 12 residues long. Trimming left V 3 bases short and J 6 bases short, with 7 bases between. CDR3 protein: CASSFTGDTQYF. The DNA for the CDR3 is TGTGCCAGCAGTTTTACTGGGGATACGCAGTATTTT.

The rearrangement uses TRBV20-1 and TRBJ2-4; 7 bases fit TRBD2. The CDR3 consists of 15 residues. Germline assignment: CDR1 DFQATT and CDR2 SNEGSKA (reference sequence). V lost 6 bases to trimming and J lost 2 bases; unmatched junction nucleotides: 10. In DNA, the CDR3 is TGCAGTGCAAAGAAGGGGCGGGAGACCAAAAACATTCAGTACTTC. Translated, it gives CSAKKGRETKNIQYF.

The sample holds one count of this clonotype. The chain recombines TRBV10-1 with TRBJ2-3; D remains unclear. Trimming pared 0 bases from V and 6 bases from J, leaving 10 bases between. There are 14 residues in the CDR3. Germline CDR1 is WNHNN and CDR2 is SYGVQD (reference sequence). The CDR3 loop reads CASSESASGDTQYF. CDR3 DNA sequence: TGCGCCAGCAGTGAGTCCGCCTCCGGCGATACGCAGTATTTT.

This clonotype occurred many times. The V call is TRBV12-3 or TRBV12-4, the J call TRBJ2-4; 8 bases align to TRBD2. J was trimmed by 5 bases and V by 3 bases; bases with no gene match: 3. The CDR3 length is 14 residues. Here the CDR3 DNA reads TGTGCCAGCAGTTTTCGGGGGGGGGAAAACATTCAGTACTTC. Amino acid sequence: CASSFRGGENIQYF.

The genes are TRBV7-6 and TRBJ2-1; 8 bases are shared with TRBD2. CDR3 size: 16 residues. The junction had 5 bases not matched to a gene; V was cut back by 1 base and J by 3 bases. Germline-derived CDR1 and CDR2 are SGHVS and FNYEAQ. This chain's CDR3 is CASSLEAGGGYNEQFF. The CDR3 DNA sequence: TGTGCCAGCAGCTTAGAGGCGGGAGGCGGCTACAATGAGCAGTTCTTC.

This clonotype was observed a few times. The chain is built from TRBV5-4 and TRBJ2-3; 7 bases agree with TRBD1. V shed 4 bases and J 6 bases; nucleotides not matched to a gene: 5. This CDR3 contains 13 residues. Germline V gives CDR1 SGHNT, CDR2 YYREEE (reference sequence). The CDR3 DNA reads TGTGCCAGCAGCAGCAAACAGGGGGATACGCAGTATTTT. Translating gives CASSSKQGDTQYF.